This T cell receptor (beta chain) was recorded in a study of shared clonotypes between healthy human individuals. Study observations and caveats: The diversity represented, both genetic and in exposure history, was limited by few donors.

J lost 6 bases, V lost 4 bases, and 8 bases had no gene match. The CDR3 covers 15 residues. Germline V CDR1 and CDR2: MDHEN, SYDVKM. About this clone: Its antigen remains unidentified.

The assay was immunoSEQ multiplex PCR, and TCRdb's table has in-frame clones only and misses some. The sample has about 2.4 million clones, 93% seen once. Sequenced: naive CD4+ T cells from PBMCs. The subset was: CD45RA+ positively selected. The chain has TRBV28 and TRBJ1-4, with TRBD1 matching 7 bases. This TCR derives from a young man in good health. Some clones in this sample may be carry-over from other donors' samples. The CDR3 is CASSYLTGIYEKLFF. The CDR3 coding sequence is TGTGCCAGCAGTTATTTGACAGGGATTTATGAAAAACTGTTTTTT.